Listed here are 7 T cell receptor beta chains from one sample, sequenced in a study of Graves' ophthalmopathy and Graves' hyperthyroidism. Investigators amplified TCR beta CDR3 regions from RNA transcripts. Second-round multiplex PCR came after first-round RT-PCR with HTBI primers. TCRdb independently ran MiXCR on the multiplex PCR reads; one entry per CDR3 protein. Of about 600,000 distinct CDR3 sequences listed, under 40% were seen once; the top ten hold about 4.1%. Sequenced sample: peripheral blood or thyroid tissue (not recorded which). These receptors all come from an adult man with Graves' hyperthyroidism.

This clonotype was counted many times. The gene calls are TRBV7-2 and TRBJ2-5; D is unresolved. This CDR3 comprises 13 residues. Germline CDR1 SGHTA, CDR2 FQGNSA. V dropped 5 bases and J dropped 5 bases, with 12 bases sitting between them. The CDR3 reads CASSLPNDETQYF. The CDR3 DNA sequence: TGTGCCAGCAGCCTCCCCAACGACGAGACCCAGTACTTC.

This clonotype was found many times. V is TRBV2 and J is TRBJ1-1; D is uncertain. The CDR3 is 15 residues long. CDR1 SNHLY and CDR2 FYNNEI come from the germline V gene. Trimming stripped 3 bases from V and 0 bases from J, with 11 bases between. CDR3 loop: CASSDGVQLNTEAFF. The DNA of the CDR3 is TGTGCCAGCAGTGACGGGGTACAGCTGAACACTGAAGCTTTCTTT.

The chain couples TRBV25-1 to TRBJ1-2, with 8 bases matching TRBD1. This CDR3 spans 14 amino acids. J was trimmed by 4 bases and V by 5 bases; bases with no gene match: 6. Germline V gives CDR1 MGHDK, CDR2 SYGVNS. The CDR3 region is CASSLTGVPYGYTF. The CDR3 DNA is TGTGCCAGCAGTCTGACAGGGGTCCCCTATGGCTACACCTTC.

This clonotype was counted at least ten times. The chain has TRBV7-2 and TRBJ2-2, with 10 bases that match TRBD1. The V and J ends lost 4 bases and 6 bases, in that order; junction bases with no gene match: 11. This CDR3 spans 17 amino acids. From germline, CDR1 is SGHTA and CDR2 FQGNSA. The CDR3 DNA follows: TGTGCCAGCAGCTCGAGTGCGGGACAGGGGTTAGCCGGGGAGCTGTTTTTT. It encodes CASSSSAGQGLAGELFF.

This clonotype was observed many times. V gene TRBV12-3 or TRBV12-4 combines with J gene TRBJ1-2, with D unresolved. Trimming removed 3 bases from V and 8 bases from J, with 10 bases in between. This CDR3 is 12 amino acids long. The CDR3 spells CASSFGRKGYTF. CDR3 in DNA: TGTGCCAGCAGTTTTGGAAGGAAAGGCTACACCTTC.

This clonotype was counted only a few times. V gene TRBV6-5 combines with J gene TRBJ2-5; unclear D gene. Trimming removed 4 bases at V and 0 bases at J, with 12 bases between. This CDR3 is built from 15 residues. In germline, CDR1 is MNHEY, CDR2 SVGAGI. CDR3 sequence: CASSSEQNYQETQYF. For the CDR3, the DNA is TGTGCCAGCAGTTCGGAACAGAACTACCAAGAGACCCAGTACTTC.

The genes are TRBV11-1 and TRBJ2-2; perhaps TRBD1 as D (6 bases). Germline V lookup: CDR1 SGHAT, CDR2 FQDESV (reference sequence). This CDR3 is built from 22 residues. V dropped 1 base and J dropped 4 bases, with 31 bases sitting between them. The CDR3 protein is CASSLVAGLSPLNRVRTGELFF. The CDR3 nucleotides read TGTGCCAGCAGCTTAGTCGCTGGGCTGTCACCCCTGAACAGGGTCCGCACCGGGGAGCTGTTTTTT.